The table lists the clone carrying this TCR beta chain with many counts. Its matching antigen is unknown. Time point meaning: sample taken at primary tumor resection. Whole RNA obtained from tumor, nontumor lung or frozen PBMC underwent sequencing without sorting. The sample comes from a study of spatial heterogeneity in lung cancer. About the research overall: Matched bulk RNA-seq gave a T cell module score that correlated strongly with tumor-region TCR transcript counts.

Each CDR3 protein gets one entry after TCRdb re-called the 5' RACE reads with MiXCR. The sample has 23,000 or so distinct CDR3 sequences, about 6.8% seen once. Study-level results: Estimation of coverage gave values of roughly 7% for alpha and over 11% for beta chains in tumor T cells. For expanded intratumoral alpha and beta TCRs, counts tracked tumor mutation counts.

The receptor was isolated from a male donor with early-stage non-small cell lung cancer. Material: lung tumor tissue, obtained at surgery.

DNA of the CDR3: TGTGCCAGCAGTTTAAGGAGGCTAGCGGGGTCTTACGAGCAGTACTTC. Translating gives CASSLRRLAGSYEQYF. This rearrangement joins TRBV28 to TRBJ2-7; 9 nucleotides match TRBD2. This CDR3 comprises 16 residues. The germline CDR1 and CDR2 sequences are MDHEN and SYDVKM. V lost 2 bases to trimming and J lost 4 bases; unmatched junction nucleotides: 9.